These T cell receptor beta chains were read from a single sample in a study of blood T cell repertoires in COVID-19. Assay: immunoSEQ multiplex PCR; the TCRdb copy retains only in-frame clones and omits some. Here the sample spans approximately 100,000 clones, roughly 87% being singletons. The sample taken for sequencing was peripheral blood. Source of these receptors: a woman in her fifties or sixties with acute or convalescent COVID-19. CDR3s include the opening cysteine and the closing phenylalanine or tryptophan. Fields, in order: CDR3 length, J gene, clone size, D gene, V gene, CDR3 DNA, CDR3 protein. A D gene is named only where the DNA matches it firmly. Where a row states a size, it is once, few, many or the class of an expanded clone; other rows omit it.

len: 15
j_gene: TRBJ2-1
abundance: once
d_gene: -
v_gene: TRBV6-5
CDR3nt: TGTGCCAGCAGTTACTCCTTTCGTAGCAGCGATGAGCAGTTCTTC
CDR3aa: CASSYSFRSSDEQFF

len: 15
j_gene: TRBJ2-1
abundance: -
d_gene: TRBD2
v_gene: TRBV7-2
CDR3nt: TGTGCCAGCAGCTCGGCAAGCGGGAGTTACAATGAGCAGTTCTTC
CDR3aa: CASSSASGSYNEQFF

len: 14
j_gene: TRBJ2-3
abundance: -
d_gene: TRBD2
v_gene: TRBV5-8
CDR3nt: TGTGCCAGCAGCTTGAACGGGAGGACAGATACGCAGTATTTT
CDR3aa: CASSLNGRTDTQYF

len: 14
j_gene: TRBJ2-4
abundance: -
d_gene: TRBD1
v_gene: TRBV27
CDR3nt: TGTGCCAGCAACCCGACAGGGGCCAAAAACATTCAGTACTTC
CDR3aa: CASNPTGAKNIQYF

len: 14
j_gene: TRBJ1-3
abundance: -
d_gene: -
v_gene: TRBV5-1
CDR3nt: TGCGCCAGCCAGTCGCTCGGACAGCCAAACACCATATATTTT
CDR3aa: CASQSLGQPNTIYF

len: 12
j_gene: TRBJ1-6
abundance: -
d_gene: -
v_gene: TRBV28
CDR3nt: TGTGCCAGCAGCCAGATCCCATCACCCCTCCACTTT
CDR3aa: CASSQIPSPLHF

len: 13
j_gene: TRBJ2-7
abundance: -
d_gene: TRBD1
v_gene: TRBV19
CDR3nt: TGTGCCAGTAGTATGAACAGGGGCTACGAGCAGTACTTC
CDR3aa: CASSMNRGYEQYF

len: 13
j_gene: TRBJ1-1
abundance: -
d_gene: TRBD1
v_gene: TRBV9
CDR3nt: TGTGCCAGCAGCGAGACAGGGTACACTGAAGCTTTCTTT
CDR3aa: CASSETGYTEAFF

len: 14
j_gene: TRBJ2-7
abundance: few
d_gene: -
v_gene: TRBV18
CDR3nt: TGTGCCAGCTCAACTGGACTTCCCACCTACGAGCAGTACTTC
CDR3aa: CASSTGLPTYEQYF

len: 13
j_gene: TRBJ1-2
abundance: -
d_gene: TRBD1
v_gene: TRBV2
CDR3nt: TGTGCCAGCAGTGAGTGGGACAGCTATGGCTACACCTTC
CDR3aa: CASSEWDSYGYTF

len: 13
j_gene: TRBJ1-1
abundance: once
d_gene: -
v_gene: TRBV7-3
CDR3nt: TGTGCCAGCAGCTTAAAAGGGGCCACTGAAGCTTTCTTT
CDR3aa: CASSLKGATEAFF

len: 15
j_gene: TRBJ2-2
abundance: -
d_gene: TRBD2
v_gene: TRBV19
CDR3nt: TGTGCCAGTAAGAAGCGGGAGGCGCACACCGGGGAGCTGTTTTTT
CDR3aa: CASKKREAHTGELFF

len: 14
j_gene: TRBJ2-7
abundance: -
d_gene: -
v_gene: TRBV20-1
CDR3nt: TGCAGTGCTAGTTTCCAGGCTACCTCCTACGAGCAGTACTTC
CDR3aa: CSASFQATSYEQYF

len: 14
j_gene: TRBJ1-1
abundance: once
d_gene: TRBD1
v_gene: TRBV5-4
CDR3nt: TGTGCCAGCAGCATGCAGGGGGCGGACACTGAAGCTTTCTTT
CDR3aa: CASSMQGADTEAFF

len: 10
j_gene: TRBJ2-1
abundance: -
d_gene: -
v_gene: TRBV29-1
CDR3nt: TGCAGCGCGGCTAACCATGAGCAGTTCTTC
CDR3aa: CSAANHEQFF

len: 14
j_gene: TRBJ1-6
abundance: -
d_gene: -
v_gene: TRBV9
CDR3nt: TGTGCCAGCAGCGTAGTTGCAGAAAATTCACCCCTCCACTTT
CDR3aa: CASSVVAENSPLHF

len: 13
j_gene: TRBJ2-1
abundance: -
d_gene: -
v_gene: TRBV7-2
CDR3nt: TGTGCCAGCAGTCCAACAATCGACAATGAGCAGTTCTTC
CDR3aa: CASSPTIDNEQFF

len: 11
j_gene: TRBJ1-3
abundance: -
d_gene: -
v_gene: TRBV20-1
CDR3nt: TGCAGTGCTAGAAAGGAGGCCACCATATATTTT
CDR3aa: CSARKEATIYF

len: 18
j_gene: TRBJ2-1
abundance: -
d_gene: TRBD2
v_gene: TRBV7-2
CDR3nt: TGTGCCAGCAGCTCTTGGACTAGCGGGAGTGGGCCCTACAATGAGCAGTTCTTC
CDR3aa: CASSSWTSGSGPYNEQFF

len: 15
j_gene: TRBJ1-2
abundance: -
d_gene: -
v_gene: TRBV6-5
CDR3nt: TGTGCCAGCGGGTATGATAATCCAGGGTATTATGGCTACACCTTC
CDR3aa: CASGYDNPGYYGYTF

len: 14
j_gene: TRBJ2-3
abundance: once
d_gene: TRBD1
v_gene: TRBV5-1
CDR3nt: TGCGCCAGCAGCACCGGACAGGGAACAGATACGCAGTATTTT
CDR3aa: CASSTGQGTDTQYF

len: 15
j_gene: TRBJ1-1
abundance: once
d_gene: -
v_gene: TRBV13
CDR3nt: TGTGCCAGCAGCCGTATCGGAGAGATGAACACTGAAGCTTTCTTT
CDR3aa: CASSRIGEMNTEAFF

len: 18
j_gene: TRBJ2-5
abundance: once
d_gene: -
v_gene: TRBV7-2
CDR3nt: TGTGCCAGCAGCTTTAGCGGCAACCGGGGACTGTACCAAGAGACCCAGTACTTC
CDR3aa: CASSFSGNRGLYQETQYF

len: 15
j_gene: TRBJ2-1
abundance: -
d_gene: TRBD2
v_gene: TRBV28
CDR3nt: TGTGCCAGCAGTGGGACTAGCGAGGGGAGGAATGAGCAGTTCTTC
CDR3aa: CASSGTSEGRNEQFF

len: 13
j_gene: TRBJ2-1
abundance: -
d_gene: -
v_gene: TRBV28
CDR3nt: TGTGCCAGCAGGTGGGGCCCTTCCAATGAGCAGTTCTTC
CDR3aa: CASRWGPSNEQFF

len: 15
j_gene: TRBJ1-1
abundance: few
d_gene: -
v_gene: TRBV15
CDR3nt: TGTGCCACCAGCAGAGAGGGGGCAGGGAACACTGAAGCTTTCTTT
CDR3aa: CATSREGAGNTEAFF

len: 16
j_gene: TRBJ2-1
abundance: -
d_gene: TRBD2
v_gene: TRBV7-8
CDR3nt: TGTGCCAGCAGCCCTTGGGGGGGAGGCCTCTACAATGAGCAGTTCTTC
CDR3aa: CASSPWGGGLYNEQFF

len: 15
j_gene: TRBJ2-1
abundance: -
d_gene: TRBD2
v_gene: TRBV19
CDR3nt: TGTGCCAGTAGTAAGAGACTAGCGAAAAACAATGAGCAGTTCTTC
CDR3aa: CASSKRLAKNNEQFF

len: 12
j_gene: TRBJ1-2
abundance: -
d_gene: -
v_gene: TRBV28
CDR3nt: TGTGCCAGCAGTGCGACAGTCTATGGCTACACCTTC
CDR3aa: CASSATVYGYTF

len: 15
j_gene: TRBJ2-4
abundance: -
d_gene: -
v_gene: TRBV19
CDR3nt: TGTGCCAGTAGCCCCCCCTTAGCGGAAAAAAACATTCAGTACTTC
CDR3aa: CASSPPLAEKNIQYF

len: 14
j_gene: TRBJ1-4
abundance: -
d_gene: TRBD1
v_gene: TRBV7-9
CDR3nt: TGTGCCAGCAGCTCTGGACAGGGGAATGAAAAACTGTTTTTT
CDR3aa: CASSSGQGNEKLFF

len: 14
j_gene: TRBJ2-1
abundance: once
d_gene: TRBD1
v_gene: TRBV19
CDR3nt: TGTGCCAGTAGTAGCGGACAGGGTTTCAGTGAGCAGTTCTTC
CDR3aa: CASSSGQGFSEQFF

len: 14
j_gene: TRBJ1-1
abundance: -
d_gene: TRBD1
v_gene: TRBV9
CDR3nt: TGTGCCAGCAGCTTAGGACAGGGGAAAACTGAAGCTTTCTTT
CDR3aa: CASSLGQGKTEAFF

len: 13
j_gene: TRBJ2-1
abundance: -
d_gene: TRBD2
v_gene: TRBV30
CDR3nt: TGTGCCTGGACCCACGGGGGGGGCGATGAGCAGTTCTTC
CDR3aa: CAWTHGGGDEQFF

len: 14
j_gene: TRBJ1-2
abundance: -
d_gene: TRBD1
v_gene: TRBV6-5
CDR3nt: TGTGCCAGCAGTTACTCGACAGGGGTGGGTGGCTACACCTTC
CDR3aa: CASSYSTGVGGYTF

len: 20
j_gene: TRBJ2-3
abundance: -
d_gene: TRBD2
v_gene: TRBV9
CDR3nt: TGTGCCAGCAGCGATCGGGATGGGACTAGCGGGAGTTGGAGCACAGATACGCAGTATTTT
CDR3aa: CASSDRDGTSGSWSTDTQYF

len: 16
j_gene: TRBJ2-1
abundance: once
d_gene: TRBD2
v_gene: TRBV19
CDR3nt: TGTGCCAGTAGTCTAAACCCGGGACTAGCGGCCAATGAGCAGTTCTTC
CDR3aa: CASSLNPGLAANEQFF

len: 15
j_gene: TRBJ2-1
abundance: -
d_gene: TRBD2
v_gene: TRBV28
CDR3nt: TGTGCCAGCAGTCCCCCGGGACTACGGGGCAATGAGCAGTTCTTC
CDR3aa: CASSPPGLRGNEQFF

len: 12
j_gene: TRBJ2-1
abundance: -
d_gene: TRBD2
v_gene: TRBV28
CDR3nt: TGTGCCAGCAGTCCGGGGGGGGTCCAGTGGTTCTTC
CDR3aa: CASSPGGVQWFF

len: 15
j_gene: TRBJ1-1
abundance: -
d_gene: -
v_gene: TRBV7-9
CDR3nt: TGTGCCAGCAGCTTAGTGTTGGCGGAGAACACTGAAGCTTTCTTT
CDR3aa: CASSLVLAENTEAFF